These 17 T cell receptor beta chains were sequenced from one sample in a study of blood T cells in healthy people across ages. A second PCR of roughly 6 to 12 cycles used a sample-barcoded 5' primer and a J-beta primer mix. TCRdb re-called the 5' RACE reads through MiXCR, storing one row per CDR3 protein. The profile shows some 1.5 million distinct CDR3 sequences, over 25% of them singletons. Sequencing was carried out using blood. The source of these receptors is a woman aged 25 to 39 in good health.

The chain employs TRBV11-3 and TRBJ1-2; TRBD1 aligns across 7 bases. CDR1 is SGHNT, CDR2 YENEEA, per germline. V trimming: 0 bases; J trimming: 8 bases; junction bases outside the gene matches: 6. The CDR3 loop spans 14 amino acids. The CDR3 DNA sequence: TGTGCCAGCAGCTTAGATCGTACAGGGGAAGGCTACACCTTC. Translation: CASSLDRTGEGYTF. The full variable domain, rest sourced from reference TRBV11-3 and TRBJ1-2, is EAGVVQSPRYKIIEKKQPVAFWCNPISGHNTLYWYLQNLGQGPELLIRYENEEAVDDSQLPKDRFSAERLKGVDSTLKIQPAELGDSAVYLCASSLDRTGEGYTFGSGTRLTVV.

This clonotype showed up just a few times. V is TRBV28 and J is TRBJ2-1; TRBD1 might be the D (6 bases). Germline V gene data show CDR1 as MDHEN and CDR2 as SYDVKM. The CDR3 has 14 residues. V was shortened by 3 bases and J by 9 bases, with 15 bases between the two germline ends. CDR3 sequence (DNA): TGTGCCAGCAGTTTCGGTTCAGGGGTCAGTGAGCAGTTCTTC. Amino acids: CASSFGSGVSEQFF. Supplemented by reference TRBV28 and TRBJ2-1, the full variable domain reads DVKVTQSSRYLVKRTGEKVFLECVQDMDHENMFWYRQDPGLGLRLIYFSYDVKMKEKGDIPEGYSVSREKKERFSLILESASTNQTSMYLCASSFGSGVSEQFFGPGTRLTVL.

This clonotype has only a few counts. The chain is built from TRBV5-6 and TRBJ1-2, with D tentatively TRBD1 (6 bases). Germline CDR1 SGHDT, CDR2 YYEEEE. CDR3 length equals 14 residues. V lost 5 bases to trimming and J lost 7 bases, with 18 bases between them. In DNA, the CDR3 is TGTGCCAGCAGGGCGACAGGTGCGGATGGTGGCTACACCTTC. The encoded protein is CASRATGADGGYTF.

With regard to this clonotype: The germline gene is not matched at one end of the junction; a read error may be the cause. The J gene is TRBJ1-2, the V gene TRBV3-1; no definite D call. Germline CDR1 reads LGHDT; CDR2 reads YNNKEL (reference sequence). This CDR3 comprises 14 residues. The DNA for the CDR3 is TGTGCCGGCAGCCCTTCTACGGGGAACTGGGGCTACACCTTC. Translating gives CAGSPSTGNWGYTF.

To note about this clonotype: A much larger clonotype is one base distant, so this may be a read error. CDR3 sequence reads: CAISVISEAPETQFF. The CDR3 DNA follows: TGTGCCATCAGTGTGATTAGTGAGGCCCCAGAGACCCAGTTCTTC. J is TRBJ2-1 and V is TRBV10-3; the D is unclear. The CDR3 spans 15 residues. The V gene lost 4 bases and the J gene lost 13 bases, with 23 bases spanning the gap. Germline V CDR1 and CDR2: ENHRY, SYGVKD.

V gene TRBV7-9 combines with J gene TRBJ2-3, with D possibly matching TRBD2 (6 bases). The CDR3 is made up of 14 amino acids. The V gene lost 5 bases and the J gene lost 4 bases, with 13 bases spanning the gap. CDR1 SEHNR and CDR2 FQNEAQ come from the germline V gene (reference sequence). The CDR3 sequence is CASSQEGNADTQYF. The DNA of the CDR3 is TGTGCCAGCAGCCAGGAGGGGAACGCAGATACGCAGTATTTT.

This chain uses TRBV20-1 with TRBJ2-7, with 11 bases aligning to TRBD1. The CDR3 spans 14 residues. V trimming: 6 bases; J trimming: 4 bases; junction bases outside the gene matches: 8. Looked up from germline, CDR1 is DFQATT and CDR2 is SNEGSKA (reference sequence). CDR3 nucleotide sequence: TGCAGTGCAACAGCCGGGACAGGGGGGTACGAGCAGTACTTC. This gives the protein CSATAGTGGYEQYF.

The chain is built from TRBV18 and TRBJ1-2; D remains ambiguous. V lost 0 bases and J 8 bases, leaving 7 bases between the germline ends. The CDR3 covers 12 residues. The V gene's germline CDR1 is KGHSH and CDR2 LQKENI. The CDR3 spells CASSPPMGGYTF. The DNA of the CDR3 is TGTGCCAGCTCACCACCCATGGGAGGCTACACCTTC. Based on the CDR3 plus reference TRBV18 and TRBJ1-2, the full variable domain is NAGVMQNPRHLVRRRGQEARLRCSPMKGHSHVYWYRQLPEEGLKFMVYLQKENIIDESGMPKERFSAEFPKEGPSILRIQQVVRGDSAAYFCASSPPMGGYTFGSGTRLTVV.

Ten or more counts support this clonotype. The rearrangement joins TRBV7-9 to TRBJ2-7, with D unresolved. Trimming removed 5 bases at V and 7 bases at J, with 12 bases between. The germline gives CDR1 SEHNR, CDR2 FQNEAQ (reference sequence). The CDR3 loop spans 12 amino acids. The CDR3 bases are TGTGCCAGCAGCCCTCCTTCCGGAGAGCAGTACTTC. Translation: CASSPPSGEQYF.

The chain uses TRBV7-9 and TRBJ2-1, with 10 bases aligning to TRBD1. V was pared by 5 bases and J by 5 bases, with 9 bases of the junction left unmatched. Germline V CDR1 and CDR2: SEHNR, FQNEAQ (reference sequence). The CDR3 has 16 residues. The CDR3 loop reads CASSHPTGGAHNEQFF. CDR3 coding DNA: TGTGCCAGCAGCCACCCGACAGGGGGCGCCCACAATGAGCAGTTCTTC.

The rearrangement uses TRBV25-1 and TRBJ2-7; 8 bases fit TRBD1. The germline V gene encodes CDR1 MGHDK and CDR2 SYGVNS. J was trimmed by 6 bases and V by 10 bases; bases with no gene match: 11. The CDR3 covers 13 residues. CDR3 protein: CATSRTGKSEQYF. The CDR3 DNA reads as TGTGCCACCTCCAGGACAGGGAAATCCGAGCAGTACTTC.

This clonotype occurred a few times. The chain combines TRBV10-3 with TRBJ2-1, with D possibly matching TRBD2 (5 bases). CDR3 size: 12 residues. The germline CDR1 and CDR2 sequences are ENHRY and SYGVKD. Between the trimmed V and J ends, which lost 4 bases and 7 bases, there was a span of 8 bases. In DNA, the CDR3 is TGTGCCATCAGTGTTACGGGGAATGAGCAGTTCTTC. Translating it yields CAISVTGNEQFF.

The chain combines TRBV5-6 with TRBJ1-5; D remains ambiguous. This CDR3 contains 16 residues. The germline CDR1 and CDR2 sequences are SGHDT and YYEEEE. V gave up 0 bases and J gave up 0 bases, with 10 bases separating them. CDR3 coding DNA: TGTGCCAGCAGCTTGGGAGGAGGTAATAGCAATCAGCCCCAGCATTTT. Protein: CASSLGGGNSNQPQHF.

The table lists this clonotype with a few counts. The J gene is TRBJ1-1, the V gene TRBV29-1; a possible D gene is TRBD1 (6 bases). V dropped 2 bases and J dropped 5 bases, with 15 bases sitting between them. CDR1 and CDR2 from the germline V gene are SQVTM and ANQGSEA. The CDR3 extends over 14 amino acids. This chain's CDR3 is CSVERDNTQTEAFF. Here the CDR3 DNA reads TGCAGCGTTGAACGGGACAATACCCAGACTGAAGCTTTCTTT.

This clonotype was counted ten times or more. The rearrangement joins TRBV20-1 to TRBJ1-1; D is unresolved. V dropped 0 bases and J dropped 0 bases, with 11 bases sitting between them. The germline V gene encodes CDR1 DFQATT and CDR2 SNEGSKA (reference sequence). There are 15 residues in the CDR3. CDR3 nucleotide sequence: TGCAGTGCTAGAGATATCAGTGACATGAACACTGAAGCTTTCTTT. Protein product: CSARDISDMNTEAFF.

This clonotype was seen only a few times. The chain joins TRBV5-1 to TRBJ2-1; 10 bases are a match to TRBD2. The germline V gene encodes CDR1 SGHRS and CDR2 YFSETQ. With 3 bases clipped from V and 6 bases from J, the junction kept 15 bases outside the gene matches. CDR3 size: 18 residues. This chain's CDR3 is CASSSGGLAGVGGNEQFF. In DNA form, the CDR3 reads TGCGCCAGCAGCTCCGGCGGGCTAGCGGGAGTCGGGGGCAATGAGCAGTTCTTC.

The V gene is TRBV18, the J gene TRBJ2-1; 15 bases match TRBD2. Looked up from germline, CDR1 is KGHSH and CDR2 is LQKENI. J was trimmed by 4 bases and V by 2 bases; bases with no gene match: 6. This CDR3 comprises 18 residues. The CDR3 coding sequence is TGTGCCAGCTCACCAACGACCGGGACTAGCGGGAGGTACAATGAGCAGTTCTTC. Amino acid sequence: CASSPTTGTSGRYNEQFF. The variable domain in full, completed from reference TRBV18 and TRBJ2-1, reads NAGVMQNPRHLVRRRGQEARLRCSPMKGHSHVYWYRQLPEEGLKFMVYLQKENIIDESGMPKERFSAEFPKEGPSILRIQQVVRGDSAAYFCASSPTTGTSGRYNEQFFGPGTRLTVL.